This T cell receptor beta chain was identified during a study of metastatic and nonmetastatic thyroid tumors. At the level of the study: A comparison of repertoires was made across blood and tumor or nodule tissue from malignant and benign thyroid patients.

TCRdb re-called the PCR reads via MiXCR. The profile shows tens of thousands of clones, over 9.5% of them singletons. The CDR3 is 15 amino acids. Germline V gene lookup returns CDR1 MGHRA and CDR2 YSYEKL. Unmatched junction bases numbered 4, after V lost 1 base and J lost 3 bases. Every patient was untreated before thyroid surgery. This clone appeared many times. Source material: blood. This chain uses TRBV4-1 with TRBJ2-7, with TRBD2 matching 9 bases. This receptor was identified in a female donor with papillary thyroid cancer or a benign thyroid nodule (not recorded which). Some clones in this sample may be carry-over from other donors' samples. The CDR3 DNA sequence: TGCGCCAGCAGCCAAGGTCCTAGCGGGATCTACGAGCAGTACTTC. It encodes CASSQGPSGIYEQYF.